Below are 13 T cell receptor beta chains sequenced from a single sample in a study of cytomegalovirus exposure and HLA in healthy donors. The PCR contained 60 Vbeta and 13 Jbeta primers. Generated by immunoSEQ multiplex PCR, the TCRdb table keeps only in-frame clones and is missing some. The sample records roughly 250,000 clones, under 80% being singletons. Source material: PBMCs. The receptor set was obtained from a female donor in good health and CMV-seronegative.

This chain joins TRBV6-1 and TRBJ2-7, with 7 bases lining up with TRBD1. CDR3 size: 15 residues. Germline V gene data show CDR1 as MNHNS and CDR2 as SASEGT. Trimming removed 9 bases from V and 1 base from J; junction bases left unmatched: 12. The CDR3 DNA sequence: TGTGCCAGTCTGACTATGGACAGGATTTCCTACGAGCAGTACTTC. Encoded protein: CASLTMDRISYEQYF.

The chain links TRBV7-3 to TRBJ2-7, with 8 bases identical to TRBD2. CDR1 and CDR2 (germline): SGHTA, FQGTGA. With 2 bases clipped from V and 4 bases from J, the junction kept 13 bases outside the gene matches. The length of the CDR3 is 17 residues. CDR3 coding DNA: TGTGCCAGCAGCTTATCGGTTATCAGTAGCGGGATATACGAGCAGTACTTC. This sequence encodes CASSLSVISSGIYEQYF. Using reference TRBV7-3 and TRBJ2-7 for the parts outside the CDR3, the full variable domain is GAGVSQTPSNKVTEKGKYVELRCDPISGHTALYWYRQSLGQGPEFLIYFQGTGAADDSGLPNDRFFAVRPEGSVSTLKIQRTERGDSAVYLCASSLSVISSGIYEQYFGPGTRLTVT.

A single count supports this clone. The CDR3 reads CASSPPGQGHDTQYF. DNA of the CDR3: TGTGCCAGCTCACCACCGGGACAGGGCCATGATACGCAGTATTTT. V and J are TRBV18 and TRBJ2-3; 9 nucleotides match TRBD1. J gave up 6 bases and V 0 bases, and 4 bases lay outside the gene matches. Germline V lookup: CDR1 KGHSH, CDR2 LQKENI. CDR3 length: 15 amino acids. Full variable domain (outside the CDR3, taken from reference TRBV18 and TRBJ2-3): NAGVMQNPRHLVRRRGQEARLRCSPMKGHSHVYWYRQLPEEGLKFMVYLQKENIIDESGMPKERFSAEFPKEGPSILRIQQVVRGDSAAYFCASSPPGQGHDTQYFGPGTRLTVL.

As for this clone: The junction and the germline gene differ at one end; a read error may be behind it. The V and J genes are TRBV6-1 and TRBJ1-3; D is unclear. This CDR3 contains 17 residues. Germline V gives CDR1 MNHNS, CDR2 SASEGT. CDR3 coding DNA: TGTGCCAGCAGTGCCCGGGGAGGAACCAACTCTGGAGACACCATATATTTT. Translated, it gives CASSARGGTNSGDTIYF.

The J gene is TRBJ1-3, the V gene TRBV21-1; whether TRBD1, the table's D call, matches the DNA was not checked. TRBV21-1 is described as a pseudogene. The CDR3 spans 18 residues. In DNA form, the CDR3 reads TGTGCCAGCAGCTCCGGGGCCCGCAGGGGGCTTGCTGGAAACACCATATATTTT. Amino acids: CASSSGARRGLAGNTIYF.

This chain links TRBV5-1 with TRBJ2-5, with D unresolved. Trimming left V 0 bases short and J 7 bases short, with 7 bases between. Germline CDR1 is SGHRS and CDR2 is YFSETQ. The CDR3 covers 12 residues. The CDR3 bases are TGCGCCAGCAGCTTGGCTTTCGGGACCCAGTACTTC. Translated, it gives CASSLAFGTQYF.

The rearrangement uses TRBV2 and TRBJ2-1, with 11 nucleotides matching TRBD2. The CDR3 sequence is 17 residues long. V lost 4 bases, J lost 8 bases, and 13 bases stayed unmatched. Germline values: CDR1 SNHLY, CDR2 FYNNEI. The DNA for the CDR3 is TGTGCCAGCAGTGCGGGTAGCGGGAGGGCCGGCGGGGATGAGCAGTTCTTC. It yields the protein CASSAGSGRAGGDEQFF.

This sequence joins TRBV5-4 and TRBJ2-3, with TRBD2 identical over 11 bases. Germline V gene data show CDR1 as SGHNT and CDR2 as YYREEE (reference sequence). The CDR3 loop spans 18 amino acids. The ends lost 4 bases at V and 1 base at J; junction bases unmatched: 11. CDR3 in DNA: TGTGCCAGCAGCGAGGGACTAGCGGACTGGGGTCGCACAGATACGCAGTATTTT. Its protein is CASSEGLADWGRTDTQYF.

The chain has TRBV5-6 and TRBJ1-3; the D gene is possibly TRBD1 (6 bases). Trimming removed 3 bases at V and 6 bases at J, with 13 bases between. Germline CDR1 reads SGHDT; CDR2 reads YYEEEE. The CDR3 contains 14 residues. DNA of the CDR3: TGTGCCAGCAGCTCTGCGGGGGGCGTAAACACCATATATTTT. This sequence encodes CASSSAGGVNTIYF.

This clone was detected only once. The chain links TRBV5-1 to TRBJ2-7, with TRBD1 identical over 8 bases. There are 14 residues in the CDR3. Germline trimming cut 4 bases from V and 3 bases from J; bases unmatched to any gene: 6. The germline CDR1 and CDR2 sequences are SGHRS and YFSETQ. The CDR3: CASSGTGSNYEQYF. The CDR3 nucleotides are TGCGCCAGCAGCGGGACAGGTAGCAACTACGAGCAGTACTTC.

The chain is built from TRBV4-1 and TRBJ2-5; D possibly corresponds to TRBD1 (6 bases). V gave up 0 bases and J gave up 4 bases, with 12 bases separating them. Germline CDR1 and CDR2: MGHRA and YSYEKL. This CDR3 is 15 amino acids long. CDR3 in DNA: TGCGCCAGCAGCCAAGATCCCGGACAGCTAGAGACCCAGTACTTC. Protein sequence: CASSQDPGQLETQYF.

The chain joins TRBV9 to TRBJ1-2; 7 bases map to TRBD1. Germline CDR1 and CDR2: SGDLS and YYNGEE. CDR3 length: 13 amino acids. V was clipped by 1 base and J by 7 bases; unmatched bases: 4. Here the CDR3 reads CASSVQGGTGYTF. Written as DNA, the CDR3 is TGTGCCAGCAGCGTACAGGGGGGTACTGGCTACACCTTC.

The chain combines TRBV27 with TRBJ2-5; 12 positions agree with TRBD2. V shed 5 bases, J shed 1 base, and the junction held 11 bases outside the gene matches. CDR1 and CDR2 from the germline V gene are MNHEY and SMNVEV (reference sequence). The CDR3 is 18 amino acids. In DNA form, the CDR3 reads TGTGCCAGCAGTCCCGGACTAGCGGGACGACCTATCCAAGAGACCCAGTACTTC. It encodes CASSPGLAGRPIQETQYF.